Listed below are T cell receptor beta chains from one sample, sequenced in a study of control samples from healthy donors and cancer patients. The repertoire was sequenced with immunoSEQ multiplex PCR; TCRdb's copy has only in-frame clones and lacks some. Of fewer than 500,000 clones listed, around 90% were seen once; the top ten hold roughly 6.4%. Material: PBMCs. The receptors were sampled from a man in his forties with head and neck cancer. CDR3s include the opening cysteine and the closing phenylalanine or tryptophan. Fields, in order: D gene, CDR3 length, J gene, clone size, V gene, CDR3 DNA, CDR3 protein. The D gene is left open where the match is weak. Clone size is given for some rows only: seen once, a few or many times, or a class if the clone is expanded.

TRBD2 | 15 | TRBJ2-1 | NA | TRBV11-2 | TGTGCCAGCAGCCGTAGCGGGAGGCCTAGGGATGAGCAGTTCTTC | CASSRSGRPRDEQFF
NA | 16 | TRBJ1-4 | NA | TRBV5-6 | TGTGCCAGCAGCTTGGCCGACGGTGCAACTAATGAAAAACTGTTTTTT | CASSLADGATNEKLFF
NA | 13 | TRBJ1-4 | NA | TRBV28 | TGTGCCAGCAGGGGGCACGGGGAAGAAAAACTGTTTTTT | CASRGHGEEKLFF
TRBD2 | 14 | TRBJ2-3 | few | TRBV5-1 | TGCGCCAGCAGCTTAGCGGGGGGTGGAGATACGCAGTATTTT | CASSLAGGGDTQYF
NA | 15 | TRBJ1-1 | NA | TRBV9 | TGTGCCAGCAGCGTAACGGGCCCCCCGAACACTGAAGCTTTCTTT | CASSVTGPPNTEAFF
TRBD2 | 15 | TRBJ2-7 | once | TRBV5-1 | TGCGCCAGCAGCTGGGGACTAGCGGGAGGCTACGAGCAGTACTTC | CASSWGLAGGYEQYF
NA | 16 | TRBJ2-7 | once | TRBV19 | TGTGCCAGTAGTACCCAAGGCCTAAGAGGGGTCTACGAGCAGTACTTC | CASSTQGLRGVYEQYF
NA | 15 | TRBJ1-5 | once | TRBV19 | TGTGCCAGTAGTATGGGGCAGCATGACAATCAGCCCCAGCATTTT | CASSMGQHDNQPQHF
NA | 12 | TRBJ1-5 | NA | TRBV7-9 | TGTGCCAGCAGCGCGCAAGATCAGCCCCAGCATTTT | CASSAQDQPQHF
TRBD1 | 16 | TRBJ2-6 | NA | TRBV5-4 | TGTGCCAGCAGCTGGGACAGGGGTGTTGGGGCCAACGTCCTGACTTTC | CASSWDRGVGANVLTF